This TCR beta chain was sequenced in a study of cytomegalovirus exposure and HLA in healthy donors. Points from the study as a whole: The authors enumerated roughly 180 TCR beta chains as linked to cytomegalovirus.

This clone was counted a single time. Its matching antigen is unknown. TCRdb keeps only in-frame clones here, not all; method: immunoSEQ multiplex PCR. The table lists 100,000 to 150,000 clones, 89% of them singletons. In germline, CDR1 is LNHDA, CDR2 SQIVND (reference sequence). Trimming took 8 bases from V and 3 from J, leaving 13 bases between them. The CDR3 is 13 residues long. V is TRBV19 and J is TRBJ1-2, with D possibly being TRBD1 (6 bases). The sequenced sample was PBMCs. This receptor was obtained from a young woman in good health and CMV-seronegative. The CDR3 nucleotides are TGTGCCAGTGGACTGGCAGGGGACTATGGCTACACCTTC. Amino acids: CASGLAGDYGYTF.